This T cell receptor (beta chain) comes out of a study of T cells after posttransplantation cyclophosphamide. Method: immunoSEQ multiplex PCR; TCRdb's copy keeps in-frame clones and lacks some. The specimen has some 10,000 clones, none found just once. Trimming cost V 3 bases and J 4 bases; bases outside gene matches: 5. This CDR3 has 15 residues. From germline, CDR1 is SGHTA and CDR2 FQGTGA. Relative to its sample, this clone is large (0.1 to 1%). Cyclophosphamide on days +3 and +4 followed busulfan-fludarabine conditioning and a marrow graft. The receptor's source is a female patient aged 35 to 55 who received an allogeneic stem cell transplant from a related donor, was CMV-positive, and had no GVHD. Some T cells may arise from the graft donor. This chain joins TRBV7-3 and TRBJ1-3; 8 bases fit TRBD1. This sample comprised PBMCs, obtained after allogeneic stem cell transplant with posttransplant cyclophosphamide. The CDR3 DNA is TGTGCCAGCAGCTTGTCAGGGGGCTACGGAAACACCATATATTTT. This codes for CASSLSGGYGNTIYF.